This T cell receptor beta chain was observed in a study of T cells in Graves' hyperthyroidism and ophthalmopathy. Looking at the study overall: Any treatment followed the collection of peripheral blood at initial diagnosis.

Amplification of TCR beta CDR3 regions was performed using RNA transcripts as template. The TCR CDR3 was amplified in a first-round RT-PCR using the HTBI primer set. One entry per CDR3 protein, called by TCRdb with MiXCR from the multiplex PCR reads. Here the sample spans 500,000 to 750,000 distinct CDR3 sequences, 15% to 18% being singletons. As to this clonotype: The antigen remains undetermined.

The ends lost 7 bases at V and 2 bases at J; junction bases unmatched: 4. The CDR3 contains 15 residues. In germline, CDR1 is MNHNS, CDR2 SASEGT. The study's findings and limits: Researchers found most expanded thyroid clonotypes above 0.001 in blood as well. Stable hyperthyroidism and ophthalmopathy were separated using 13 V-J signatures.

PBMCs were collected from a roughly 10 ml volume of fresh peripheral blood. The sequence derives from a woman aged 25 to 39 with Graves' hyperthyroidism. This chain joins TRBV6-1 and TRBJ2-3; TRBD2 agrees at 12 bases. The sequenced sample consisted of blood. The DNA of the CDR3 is TGTGCCAGCACCGGACTAGCGGGGAACACAGATACGCAGTATTTT. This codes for CASTGLAGNTDTQYF.